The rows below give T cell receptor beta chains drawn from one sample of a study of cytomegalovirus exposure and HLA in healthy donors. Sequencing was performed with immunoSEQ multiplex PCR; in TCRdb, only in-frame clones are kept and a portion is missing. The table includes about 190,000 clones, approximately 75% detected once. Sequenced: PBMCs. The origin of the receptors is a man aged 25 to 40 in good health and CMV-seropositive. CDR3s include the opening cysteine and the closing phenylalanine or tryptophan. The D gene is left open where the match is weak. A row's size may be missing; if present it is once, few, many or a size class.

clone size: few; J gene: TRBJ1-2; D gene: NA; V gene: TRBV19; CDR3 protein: CASSKQGNYGYTF; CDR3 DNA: TGTGCCAGTAGTAAACAGGGAAACTATGGCTACACCTTC
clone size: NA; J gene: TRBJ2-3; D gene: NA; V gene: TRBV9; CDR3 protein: CASSVAGEGTDTQYF; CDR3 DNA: TGTGCCAGCAGCGTAGCGGGAGAAGGCACAGATACGCAGTATTTT
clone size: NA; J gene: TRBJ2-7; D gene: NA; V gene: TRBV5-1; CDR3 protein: CASSPAGASYEQYF; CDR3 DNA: TGCGCCAGCAGCCCGGCGGGGGCCTCCTACGAGCAGTACTTC
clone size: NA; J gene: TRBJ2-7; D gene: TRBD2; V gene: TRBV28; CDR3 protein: CASSERDYEQYF; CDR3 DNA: TGTGCCAGCAGTGAGCGGGACTACGAGCAGTACTTC
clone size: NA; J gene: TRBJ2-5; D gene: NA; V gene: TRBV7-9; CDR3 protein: CASTPPGHRETQYF; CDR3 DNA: TGTGCCAGCACCCCACCGGGCCACAGGGAGACCCAGTACTTC
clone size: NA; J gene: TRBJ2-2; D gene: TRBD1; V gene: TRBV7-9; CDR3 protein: CASSPPGQGSTGELFF; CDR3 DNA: TGTGCCAGCAGCCCCCCCGGACAGGGGAGCACCGGGGAGCTGTTTTTT
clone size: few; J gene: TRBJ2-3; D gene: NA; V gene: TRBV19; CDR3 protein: CASIGGKTPDTQYF; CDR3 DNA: TGTGCCAGTATTGGGGGGAAAACGCCAGATACGCAGTATTTT
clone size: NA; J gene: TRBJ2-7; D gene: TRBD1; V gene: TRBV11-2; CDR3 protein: CASSLPGQGHEQYF; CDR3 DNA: TGTGCCAGCAGCCTACCGGGACAGGGTCACGAGCAGTACTTC
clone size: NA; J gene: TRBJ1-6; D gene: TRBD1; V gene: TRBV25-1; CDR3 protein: CASRTGYSPLHF; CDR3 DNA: TGTGCCAGCAGGACAGGGTATTCACCCCTCCACTTT
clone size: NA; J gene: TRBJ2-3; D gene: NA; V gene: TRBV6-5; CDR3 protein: CASRTLTGRPDTQYF; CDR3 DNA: TGTGCCAGCAGAACTCTGACAGGGAGGCCAGATACGCAGTATTTT
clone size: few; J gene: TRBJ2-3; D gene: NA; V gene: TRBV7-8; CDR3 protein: CASSFGGAGDTQYF; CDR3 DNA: TGTGCCAGCAGTTTTGGGGGCGCAGGAGATACGCAGTATTTT
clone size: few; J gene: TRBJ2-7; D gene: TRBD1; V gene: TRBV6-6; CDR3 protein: CASSYGTGAFYEQYF; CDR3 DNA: TGTGCCAGCAGTTACGGGACAGGGGCTTTCTACGAGCAGTACTTC
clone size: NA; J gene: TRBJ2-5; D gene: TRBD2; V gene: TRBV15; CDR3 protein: CATSRASGWEGQETQYF; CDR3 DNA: TGTGCCACCAGCAGGGCTTCGGGGTGGGAGGGTCAAGAGACCCAGTACTTC
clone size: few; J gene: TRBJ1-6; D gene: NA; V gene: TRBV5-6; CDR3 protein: CASSLGAVAGHSPLHF; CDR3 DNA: TGTGCCAGCAGCTTAGGGGCAGTAGCGGGACATTCACCCCTCCACTTT
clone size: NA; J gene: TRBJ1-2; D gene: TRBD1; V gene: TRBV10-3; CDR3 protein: CAISGTGYGYTF; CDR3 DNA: TGTGCCATCAGTGGGACAGGGTATGGCTACACCTTC
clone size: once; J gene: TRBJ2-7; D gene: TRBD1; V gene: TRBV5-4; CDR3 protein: CASSPTRLGQVYEQYF; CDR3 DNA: TGTGCCAGCAGCCCTACCAGATTGGGACAGGTGTACGAGCAGTACTTC
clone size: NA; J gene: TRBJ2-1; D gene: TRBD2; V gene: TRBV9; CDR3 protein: CASSVLAGGRTDEQFF; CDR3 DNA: TGTGCCAGCAGCGTTCTAGCGGGAGGAAGGACAGATGAGCAGTTCTTC
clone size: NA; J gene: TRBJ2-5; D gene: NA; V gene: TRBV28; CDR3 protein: CASSLARQETQYF; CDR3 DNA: TGTGCCAGCAGTTTAGCGCGCCAAGAGACCCAGTACTTC
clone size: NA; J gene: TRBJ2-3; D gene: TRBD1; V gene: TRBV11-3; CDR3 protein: CASSLGQGPDTQYF; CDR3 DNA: TGTGCCAGCAGCTTAGGACAGGGACCAGATACGCAGTATTTT
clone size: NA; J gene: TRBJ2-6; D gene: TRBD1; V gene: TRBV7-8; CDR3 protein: CASSLKGAGANVLTF; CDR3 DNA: TGTGCCAGCAGCTTAAAGGGGGCCGGGGCCAACGTCCTGACTTTC
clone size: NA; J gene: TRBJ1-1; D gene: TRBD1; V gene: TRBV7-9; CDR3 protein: CASNGQASTEAFF; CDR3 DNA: TGTGCCAGCAACGGACAGGCGAGCACTGAAGCTTTCTTT
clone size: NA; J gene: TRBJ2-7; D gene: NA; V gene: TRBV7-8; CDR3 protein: CASSLMRDRGEQYF; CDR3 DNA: TGTGCCAGCAGCCTAATGCGGGACCGGGGCGAGCAGTACTTC
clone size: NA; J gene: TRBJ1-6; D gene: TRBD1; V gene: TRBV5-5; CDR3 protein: CASATGPDSPLHF; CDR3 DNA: TGTGCCAGCGCGACAGGGCCAGACTCACCCCTCCACTTT
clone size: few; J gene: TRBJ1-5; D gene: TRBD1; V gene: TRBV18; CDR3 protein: CASSRDRQNQPQHF; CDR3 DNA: TGTGCCAGCTCACGGGACAGGCAGAATCAGCCCCAGCATTTT
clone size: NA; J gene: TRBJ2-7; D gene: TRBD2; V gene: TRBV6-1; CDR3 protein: CASSEWSGGAGYEQYF; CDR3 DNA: TGTGCCAGCAGTGAATGGTCCGGGGGGGCCGGTTACGAGCAGTACTTC
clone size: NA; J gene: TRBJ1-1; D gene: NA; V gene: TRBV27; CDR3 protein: CASTLLGGANAEAFF; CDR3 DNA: TGTGCCAGCACCCTCCTGGGGGGGGCGAACGCTGAAGCTTTCTTT
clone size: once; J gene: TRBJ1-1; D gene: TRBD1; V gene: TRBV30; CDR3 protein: CARSGTGGEAFF; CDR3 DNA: TGTGCCCGGAGTGGGACAGGGGGGGAAGCTTTCTTT
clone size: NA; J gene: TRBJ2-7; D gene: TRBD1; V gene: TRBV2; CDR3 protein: CASSAGTGAYEQYF; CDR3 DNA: TGTGCCAGCAGCGCCGGGACAGGGGCCTACGAGCAGTACTTC
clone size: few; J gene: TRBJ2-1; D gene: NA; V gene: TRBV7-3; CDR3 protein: CASEKSSSINEQFF; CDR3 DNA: TGTGCCAGCGAGAAGTCTAGCTCGATCAATGAGCAGTTCTTC
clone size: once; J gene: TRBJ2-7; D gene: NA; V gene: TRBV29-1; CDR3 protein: CSVVRDSYEQYF; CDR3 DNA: TGCAGCGTTGTCAGGGACTCCTACGAGCAGTACTTC
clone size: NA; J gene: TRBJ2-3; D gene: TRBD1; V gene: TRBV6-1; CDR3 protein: CASSWTGEDTQYF; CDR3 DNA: TGTGCCAGTTCCTGGACAGGGGAGGATACGCAGTATTTT
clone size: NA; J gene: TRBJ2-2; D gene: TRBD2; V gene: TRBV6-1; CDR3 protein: CASSEGWTSGSSPAGELFF; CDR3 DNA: TGTGCCAGCAGTGAAGGATGGACTAGCGGGAGTAGCCCCGCCGGGGAGCTGTTTTTT
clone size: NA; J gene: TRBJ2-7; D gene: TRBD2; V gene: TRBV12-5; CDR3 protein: CASGGTSGGRTPGGYF; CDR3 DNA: TGTGCTAGTGGCGGGACTAGCGGGGGAAGAACCCCCGGGGGGTACTTC
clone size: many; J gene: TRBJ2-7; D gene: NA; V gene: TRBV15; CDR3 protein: CATSEGLPPYEQYF; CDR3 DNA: TGTGCCACCAGCGAGGGACTCCCTCCCTACGAGCAGTACTTC
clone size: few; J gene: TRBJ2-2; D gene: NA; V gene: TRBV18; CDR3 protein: CASSPRGTGELFF; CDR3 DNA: TGTGCCAGCTCACCACGCGGCACCGGGGAGCTGTTTTTT
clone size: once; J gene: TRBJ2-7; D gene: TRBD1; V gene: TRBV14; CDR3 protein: CASSLSGQGYEQYF; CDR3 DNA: TGTGCCAGCAGCCTTTCGGGACAGGGCTACGAGCAGTACTTC
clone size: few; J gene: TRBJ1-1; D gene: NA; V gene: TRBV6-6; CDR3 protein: CASSYAQDPMNTEAFF; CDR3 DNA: TGTGCCAGCAGTTACGCACAGGACCCTATGAACACTGAAGCTTTCTTT
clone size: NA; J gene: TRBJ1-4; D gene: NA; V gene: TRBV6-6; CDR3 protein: CASRYVGAQEKLFF; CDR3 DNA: TGTGCCAGCAGGTATGTGGGGGCTCAGGAAAAACTGTTTTTT
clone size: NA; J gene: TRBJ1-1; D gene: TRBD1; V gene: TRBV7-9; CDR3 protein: CASSSKTGTNTEAFF; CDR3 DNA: TGTGCCAGCAGCTCCAAGACAGGGACGAACACTGAAGCTTTCTTT
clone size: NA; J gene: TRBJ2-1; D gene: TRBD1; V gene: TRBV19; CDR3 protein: CASSIVGTGGYNEQFF; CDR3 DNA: TGTGCCAGTAGTATAGTTGGGACAGGGGGCTACAATGAGCAGTTCTTC
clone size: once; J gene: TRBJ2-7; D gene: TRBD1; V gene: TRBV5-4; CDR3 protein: CASSLDPNRGPEQYF; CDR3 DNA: TGTGCCAGCAGCTTGGATCCGAACAGGGGGCCCGAGCAGTACTTC
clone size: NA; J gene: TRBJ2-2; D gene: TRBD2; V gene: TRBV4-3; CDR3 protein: CASSQDHLAGRSGELFF; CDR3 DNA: TGCGCCAGCAGCCAAGATCACCTAGCGGGGAGGTCCGGGGAGCTGTTTTTT
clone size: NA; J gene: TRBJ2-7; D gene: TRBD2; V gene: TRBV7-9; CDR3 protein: CASKRLAVSYEQYF; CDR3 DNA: TGTGCCAGCAAGAGGCTAGCGGTCTCCTACGAGCAGTACTTC
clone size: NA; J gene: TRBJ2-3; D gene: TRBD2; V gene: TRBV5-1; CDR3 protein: CASSAGTSIISDTQYF; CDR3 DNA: TGCGCCAGCAGCGCCGGGACTAGTATTATTAGTGATACGCAGTATTTT
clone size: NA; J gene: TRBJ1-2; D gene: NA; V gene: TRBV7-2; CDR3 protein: CASSLDRRNYGYTF; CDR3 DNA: TGTGCCAGCAGCTTAGATCGGCGGAACTATGGCTACACCTTC
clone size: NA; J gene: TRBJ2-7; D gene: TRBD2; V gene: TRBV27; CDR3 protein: CASRLAGAYEQYF; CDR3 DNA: TGTGCCAGCCGACTAGCGGGAGCCTACGAGCAGTACTTC
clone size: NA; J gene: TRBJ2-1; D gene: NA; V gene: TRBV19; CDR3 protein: CASSMTSSYNEQFF; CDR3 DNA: TGTGCCAGTAGTATGACAAGCTCCTACAATGAGCAGTTCTTC
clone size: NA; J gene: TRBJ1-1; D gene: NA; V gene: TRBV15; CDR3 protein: CATSRDFTGNTEAFF; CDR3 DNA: TGTGCCACCAGCAGAGATTTTACTGGGAACACTGAAGCTTTCTTT
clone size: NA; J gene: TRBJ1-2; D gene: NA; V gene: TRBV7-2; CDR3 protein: CASSLDRDGYTF; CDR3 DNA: TGTGCCAGCAGCTTAGACAGGGATGGCTACACCTTC
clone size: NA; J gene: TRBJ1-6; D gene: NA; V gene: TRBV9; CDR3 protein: CASSVGGNSPLHF; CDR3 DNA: TGTGCCAGCAGCGTAGGAGGGAATTCACCCCTCCACTTT
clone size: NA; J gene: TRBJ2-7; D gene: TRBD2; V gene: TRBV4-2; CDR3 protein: CASSQDEWGLAAHYEQYF; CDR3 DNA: TGTGCCAGCAGCCAAGATGAGTGGGGACTAGCGGCACACTACGAGCAGTACTTC
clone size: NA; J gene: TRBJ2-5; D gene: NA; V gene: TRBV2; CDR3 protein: CASSPDLGQETQYF; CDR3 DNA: TGTGCCAGCAGTCCCGATCTGGGCCAGGAGACCCAGTACTTC
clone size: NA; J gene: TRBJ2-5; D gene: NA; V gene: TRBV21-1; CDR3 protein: CASSIEVTSGGLRGETQYF; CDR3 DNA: TGTGCCAGCAGCATCGAGGTAACTAGCGGGGGGTTGAGGGGAGAGACCCAGTACTTC
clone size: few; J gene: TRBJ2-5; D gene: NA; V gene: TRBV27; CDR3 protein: CASSTLPGTQYF; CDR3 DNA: TGTGCCAGCAGTACACTGCCAGGAACCCAGTACTTC
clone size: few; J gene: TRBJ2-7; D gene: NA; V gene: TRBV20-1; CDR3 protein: CSARADFEQYF; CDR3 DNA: TGCAGTGCTAGGGCGGATTTCGAGCAGTACTTC
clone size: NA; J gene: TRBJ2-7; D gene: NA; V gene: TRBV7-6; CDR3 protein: CASSLEAGEQYF; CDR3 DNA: TGTGCCAGCAGCTTAGAGGCCGGGGAGCAGTACTTC
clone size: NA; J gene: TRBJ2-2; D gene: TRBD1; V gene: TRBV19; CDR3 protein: CASTVLRSGQGLDTGELFF; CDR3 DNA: TGTGCCAGTACCGTCTTGAGGTCGGGACAGGGGTTAGACACCGGGGAGCTGTTTTTT